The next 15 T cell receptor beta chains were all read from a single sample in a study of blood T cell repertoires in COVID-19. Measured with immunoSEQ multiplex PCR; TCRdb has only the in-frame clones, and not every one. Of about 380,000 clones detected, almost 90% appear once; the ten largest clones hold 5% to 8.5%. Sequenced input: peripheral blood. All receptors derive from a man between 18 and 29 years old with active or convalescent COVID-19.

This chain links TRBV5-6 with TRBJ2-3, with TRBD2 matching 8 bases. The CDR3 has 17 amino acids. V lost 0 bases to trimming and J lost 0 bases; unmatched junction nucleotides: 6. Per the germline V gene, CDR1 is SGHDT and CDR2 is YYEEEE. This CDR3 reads CASSLAGGGQSTDTQYF. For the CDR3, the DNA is TGTGCCAGCAGCTTGGCTGGCGGGGGGCAAAGCACAGATACGCAGTATTTT.

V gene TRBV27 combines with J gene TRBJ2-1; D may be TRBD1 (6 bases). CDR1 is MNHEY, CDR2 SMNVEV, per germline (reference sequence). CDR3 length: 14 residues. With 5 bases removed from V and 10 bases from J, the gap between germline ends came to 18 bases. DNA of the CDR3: TGTGCCAGCAGTCCAACAGGGTCAGGGGTAGAGCAGTTCTTC. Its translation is CASSPTGSGVEQFF.

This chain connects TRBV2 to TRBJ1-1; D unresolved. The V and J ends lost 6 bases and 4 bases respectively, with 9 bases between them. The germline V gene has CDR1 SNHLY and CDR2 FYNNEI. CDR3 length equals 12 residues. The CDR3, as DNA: TGTGCCAGCAGCTCGAGGGCCACTGAAGCTTTCTTT. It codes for CASSSRATEAFF.

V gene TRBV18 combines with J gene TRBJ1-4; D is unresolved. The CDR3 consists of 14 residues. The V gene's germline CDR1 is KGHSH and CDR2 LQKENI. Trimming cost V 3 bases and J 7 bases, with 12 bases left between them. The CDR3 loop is CASSPGSRGEKLFF. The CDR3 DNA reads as TGTGCCAGCTCACCGGGATCCCGGGGTGAAAAACTGTTTTTT.

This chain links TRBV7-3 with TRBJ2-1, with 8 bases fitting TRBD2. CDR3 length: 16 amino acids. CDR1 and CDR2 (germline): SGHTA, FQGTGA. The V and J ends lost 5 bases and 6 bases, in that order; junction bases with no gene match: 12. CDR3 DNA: TGTGCCAGCAGCGCGCTACTAGCGGTCCATCCCAATGAGCAGTTCTTC. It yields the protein CASSALLAVHPNEQFF.

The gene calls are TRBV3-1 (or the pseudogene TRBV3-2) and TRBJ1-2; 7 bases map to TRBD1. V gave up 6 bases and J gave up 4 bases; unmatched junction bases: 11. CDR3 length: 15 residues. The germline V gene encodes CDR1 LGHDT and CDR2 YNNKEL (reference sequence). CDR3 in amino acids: CASSLRDRTSYGYTF. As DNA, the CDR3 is TGTGCCAGCAGTTTGAGGGACAGAACTAGCTATGGCTACACCTTC.

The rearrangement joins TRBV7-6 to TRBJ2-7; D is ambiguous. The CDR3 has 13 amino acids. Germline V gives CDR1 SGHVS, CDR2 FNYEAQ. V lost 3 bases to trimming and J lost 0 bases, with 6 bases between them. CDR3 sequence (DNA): TGTGCCAGCAGCTTTAAGAGCTCCTACGAGCAGTACTTC. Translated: CASSFKSSYEQYF.

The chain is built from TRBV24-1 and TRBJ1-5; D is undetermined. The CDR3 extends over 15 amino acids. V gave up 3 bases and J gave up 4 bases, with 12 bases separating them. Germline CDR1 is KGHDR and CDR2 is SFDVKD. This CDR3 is CATSDPRTGNQPQHF. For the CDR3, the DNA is TGTGCCACCAGTGATCCGCGGACTGGTAATCAGCCCCAGCATTTT.

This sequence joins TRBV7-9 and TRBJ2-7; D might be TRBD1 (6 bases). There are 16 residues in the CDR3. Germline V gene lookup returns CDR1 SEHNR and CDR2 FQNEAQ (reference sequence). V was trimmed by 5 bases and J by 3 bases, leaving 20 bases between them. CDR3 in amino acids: CASSTPGRQDSYEQYF. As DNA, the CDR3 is TGTGCCAGCAGCACCCCTGGGAGACAGGATAGCTACGAGCAGTACTTC.

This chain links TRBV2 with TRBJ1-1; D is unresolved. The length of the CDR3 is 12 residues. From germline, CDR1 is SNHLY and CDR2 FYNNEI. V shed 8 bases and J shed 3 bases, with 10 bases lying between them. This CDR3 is CASFLAYTEAFF. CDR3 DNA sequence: TGTGCCAGCTTTTTGGCATACACTGAAGCTTTCTTT.

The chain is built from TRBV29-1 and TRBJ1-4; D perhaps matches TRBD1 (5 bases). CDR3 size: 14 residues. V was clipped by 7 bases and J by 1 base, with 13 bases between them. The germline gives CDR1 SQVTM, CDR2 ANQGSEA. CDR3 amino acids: CSAAGQGTNEKLFF. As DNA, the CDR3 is TGCAGCGCTGCCGGGCAGGGAACTAATGAAAAACTGTTTTTT.

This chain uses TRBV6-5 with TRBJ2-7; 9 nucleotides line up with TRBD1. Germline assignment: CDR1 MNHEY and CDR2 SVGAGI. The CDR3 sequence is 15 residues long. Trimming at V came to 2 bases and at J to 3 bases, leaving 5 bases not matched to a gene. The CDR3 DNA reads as TGTGCCAGCAGTTACGCGGGACAGGGAAACTACGAGCAGTACTTC. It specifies CASSYAGQGNYEQYF.

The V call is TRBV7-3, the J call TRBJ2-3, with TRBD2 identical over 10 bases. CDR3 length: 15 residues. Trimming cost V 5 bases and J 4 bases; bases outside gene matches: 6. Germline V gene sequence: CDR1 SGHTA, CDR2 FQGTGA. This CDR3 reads CASSVGLASPDTQYF. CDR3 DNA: TGTGCCAGCAGCGTGGGACTAGCGTCCCCAGATACGCAGTATTTT.

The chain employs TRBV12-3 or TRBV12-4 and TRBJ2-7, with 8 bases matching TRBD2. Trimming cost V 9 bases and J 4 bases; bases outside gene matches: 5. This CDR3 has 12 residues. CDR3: CASKRGNYEQYF. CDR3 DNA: TGTGCCAGTAAGCGGGGGAATTACGAGCAGTACTTC.

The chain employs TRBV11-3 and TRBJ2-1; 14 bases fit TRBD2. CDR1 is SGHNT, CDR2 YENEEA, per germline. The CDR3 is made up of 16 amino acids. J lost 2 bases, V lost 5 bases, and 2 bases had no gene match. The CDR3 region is CASSPGLAGAYNEQFF. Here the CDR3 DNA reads TGTGCCAGCAGCCCGGGACTAGCGGGGGCCTACAATGAGCAGTTCTTC.